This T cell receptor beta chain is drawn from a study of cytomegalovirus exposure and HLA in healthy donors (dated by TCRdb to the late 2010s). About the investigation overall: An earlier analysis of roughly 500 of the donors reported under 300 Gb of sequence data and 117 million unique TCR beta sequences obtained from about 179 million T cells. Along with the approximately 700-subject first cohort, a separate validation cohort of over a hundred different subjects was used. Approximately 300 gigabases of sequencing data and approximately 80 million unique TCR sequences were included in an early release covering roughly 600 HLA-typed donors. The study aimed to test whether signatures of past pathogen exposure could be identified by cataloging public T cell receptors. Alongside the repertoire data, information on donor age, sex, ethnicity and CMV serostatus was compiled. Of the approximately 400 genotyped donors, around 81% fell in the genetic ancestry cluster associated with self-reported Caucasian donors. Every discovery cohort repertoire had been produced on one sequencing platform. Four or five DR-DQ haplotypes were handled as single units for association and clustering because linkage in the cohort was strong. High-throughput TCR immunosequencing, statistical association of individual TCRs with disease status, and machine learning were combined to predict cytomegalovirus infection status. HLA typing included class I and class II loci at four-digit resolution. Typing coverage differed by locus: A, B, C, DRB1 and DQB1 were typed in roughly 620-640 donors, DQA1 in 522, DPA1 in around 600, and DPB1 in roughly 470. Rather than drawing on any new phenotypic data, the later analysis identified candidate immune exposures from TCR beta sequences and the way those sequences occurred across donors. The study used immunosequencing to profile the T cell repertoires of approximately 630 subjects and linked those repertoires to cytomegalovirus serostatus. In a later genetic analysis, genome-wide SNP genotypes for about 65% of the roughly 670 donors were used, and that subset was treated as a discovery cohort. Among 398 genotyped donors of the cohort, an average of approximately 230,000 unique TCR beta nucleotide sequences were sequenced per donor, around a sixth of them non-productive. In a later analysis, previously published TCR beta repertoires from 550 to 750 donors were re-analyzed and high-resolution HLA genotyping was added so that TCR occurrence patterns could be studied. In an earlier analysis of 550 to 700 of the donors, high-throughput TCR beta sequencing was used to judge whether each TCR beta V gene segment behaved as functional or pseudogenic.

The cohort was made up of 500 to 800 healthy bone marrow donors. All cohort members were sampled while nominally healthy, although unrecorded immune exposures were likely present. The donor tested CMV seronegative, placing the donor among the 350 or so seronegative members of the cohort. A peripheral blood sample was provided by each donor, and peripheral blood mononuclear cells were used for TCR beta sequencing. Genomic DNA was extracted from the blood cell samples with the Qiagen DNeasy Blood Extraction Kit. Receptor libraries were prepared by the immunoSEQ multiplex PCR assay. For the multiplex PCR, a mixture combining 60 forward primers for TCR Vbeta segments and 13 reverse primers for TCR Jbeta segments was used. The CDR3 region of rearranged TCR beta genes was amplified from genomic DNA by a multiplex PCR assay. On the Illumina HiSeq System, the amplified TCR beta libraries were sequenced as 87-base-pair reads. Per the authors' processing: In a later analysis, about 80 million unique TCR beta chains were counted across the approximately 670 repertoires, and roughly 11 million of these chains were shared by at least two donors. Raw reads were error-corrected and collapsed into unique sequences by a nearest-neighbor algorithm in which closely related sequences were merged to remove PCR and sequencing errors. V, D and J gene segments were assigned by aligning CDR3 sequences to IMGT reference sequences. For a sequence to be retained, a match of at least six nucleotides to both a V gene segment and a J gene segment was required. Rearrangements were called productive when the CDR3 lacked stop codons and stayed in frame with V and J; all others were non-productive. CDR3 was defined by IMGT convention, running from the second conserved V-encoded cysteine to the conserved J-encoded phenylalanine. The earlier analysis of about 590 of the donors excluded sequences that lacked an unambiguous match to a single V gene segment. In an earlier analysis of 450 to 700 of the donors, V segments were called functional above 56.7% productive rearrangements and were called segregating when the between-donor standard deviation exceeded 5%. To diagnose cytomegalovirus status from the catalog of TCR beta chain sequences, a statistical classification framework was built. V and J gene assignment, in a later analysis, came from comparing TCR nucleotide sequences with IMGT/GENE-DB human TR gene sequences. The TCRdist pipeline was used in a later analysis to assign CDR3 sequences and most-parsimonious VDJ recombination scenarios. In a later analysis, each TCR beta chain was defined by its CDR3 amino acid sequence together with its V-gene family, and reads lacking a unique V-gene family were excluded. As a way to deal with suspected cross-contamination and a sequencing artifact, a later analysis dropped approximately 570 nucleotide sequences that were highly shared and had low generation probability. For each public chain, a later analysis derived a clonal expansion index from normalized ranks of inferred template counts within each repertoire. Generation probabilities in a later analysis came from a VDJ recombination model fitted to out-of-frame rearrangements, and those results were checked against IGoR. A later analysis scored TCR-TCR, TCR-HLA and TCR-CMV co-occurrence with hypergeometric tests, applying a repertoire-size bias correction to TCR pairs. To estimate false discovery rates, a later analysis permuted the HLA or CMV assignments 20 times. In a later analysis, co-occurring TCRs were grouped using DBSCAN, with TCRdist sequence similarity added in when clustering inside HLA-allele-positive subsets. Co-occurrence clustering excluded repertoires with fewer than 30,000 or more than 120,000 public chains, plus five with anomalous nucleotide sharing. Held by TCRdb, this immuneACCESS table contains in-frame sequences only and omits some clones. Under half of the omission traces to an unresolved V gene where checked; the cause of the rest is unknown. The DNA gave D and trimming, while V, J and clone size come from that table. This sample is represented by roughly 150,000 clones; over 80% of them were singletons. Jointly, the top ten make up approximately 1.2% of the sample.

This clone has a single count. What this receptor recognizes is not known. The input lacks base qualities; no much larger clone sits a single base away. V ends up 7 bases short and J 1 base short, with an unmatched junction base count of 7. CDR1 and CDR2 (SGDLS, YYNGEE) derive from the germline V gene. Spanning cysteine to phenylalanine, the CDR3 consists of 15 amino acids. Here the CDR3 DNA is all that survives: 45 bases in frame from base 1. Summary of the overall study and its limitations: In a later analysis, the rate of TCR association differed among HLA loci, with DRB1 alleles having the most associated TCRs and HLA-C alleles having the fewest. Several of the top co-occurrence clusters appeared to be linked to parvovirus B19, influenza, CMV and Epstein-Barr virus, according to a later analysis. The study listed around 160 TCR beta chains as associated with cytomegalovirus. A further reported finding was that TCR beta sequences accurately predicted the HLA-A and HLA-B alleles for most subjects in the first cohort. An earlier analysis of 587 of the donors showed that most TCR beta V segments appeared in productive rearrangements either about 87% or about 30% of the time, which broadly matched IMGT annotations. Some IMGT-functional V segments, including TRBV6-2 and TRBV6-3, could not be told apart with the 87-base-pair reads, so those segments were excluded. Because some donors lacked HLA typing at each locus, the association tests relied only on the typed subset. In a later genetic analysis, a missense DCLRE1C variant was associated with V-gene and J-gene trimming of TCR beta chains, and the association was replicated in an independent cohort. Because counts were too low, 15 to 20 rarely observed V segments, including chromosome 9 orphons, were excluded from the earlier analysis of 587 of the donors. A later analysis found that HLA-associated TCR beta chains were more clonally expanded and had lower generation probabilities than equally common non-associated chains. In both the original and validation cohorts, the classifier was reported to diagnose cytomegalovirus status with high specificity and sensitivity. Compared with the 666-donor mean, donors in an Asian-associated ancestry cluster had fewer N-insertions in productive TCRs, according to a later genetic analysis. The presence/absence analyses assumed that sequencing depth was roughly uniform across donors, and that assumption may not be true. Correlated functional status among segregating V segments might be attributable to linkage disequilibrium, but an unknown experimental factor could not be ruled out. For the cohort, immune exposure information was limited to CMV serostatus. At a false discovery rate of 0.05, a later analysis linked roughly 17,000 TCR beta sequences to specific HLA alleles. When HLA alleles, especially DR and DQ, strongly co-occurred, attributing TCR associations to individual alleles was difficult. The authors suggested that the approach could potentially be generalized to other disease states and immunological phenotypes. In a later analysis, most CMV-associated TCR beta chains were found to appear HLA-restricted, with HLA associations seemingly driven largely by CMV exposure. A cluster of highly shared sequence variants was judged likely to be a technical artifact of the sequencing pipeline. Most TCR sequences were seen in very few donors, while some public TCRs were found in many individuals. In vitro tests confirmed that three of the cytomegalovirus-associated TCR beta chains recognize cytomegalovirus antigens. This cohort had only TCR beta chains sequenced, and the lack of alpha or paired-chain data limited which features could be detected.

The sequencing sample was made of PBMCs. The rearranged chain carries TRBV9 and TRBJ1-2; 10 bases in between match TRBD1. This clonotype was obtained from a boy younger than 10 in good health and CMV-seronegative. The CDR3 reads CASRGQGVFNYGYTF. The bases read TGTGCCAGCCGCGGACAGGGGGTTTTTAACTATGGCTACACCTTC.